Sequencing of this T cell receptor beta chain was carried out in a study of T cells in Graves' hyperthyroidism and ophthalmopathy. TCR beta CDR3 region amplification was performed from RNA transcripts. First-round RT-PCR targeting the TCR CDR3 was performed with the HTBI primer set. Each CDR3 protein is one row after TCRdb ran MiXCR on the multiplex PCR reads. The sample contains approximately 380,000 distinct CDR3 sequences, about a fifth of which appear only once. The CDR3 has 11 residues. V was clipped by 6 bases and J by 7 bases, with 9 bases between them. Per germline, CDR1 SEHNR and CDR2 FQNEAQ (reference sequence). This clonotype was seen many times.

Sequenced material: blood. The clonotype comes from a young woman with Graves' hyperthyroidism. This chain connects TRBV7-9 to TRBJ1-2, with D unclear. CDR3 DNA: TGTGCCAGCAGGACTGCCACTGGCTACACCTTC. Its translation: CASRTATGYTF.